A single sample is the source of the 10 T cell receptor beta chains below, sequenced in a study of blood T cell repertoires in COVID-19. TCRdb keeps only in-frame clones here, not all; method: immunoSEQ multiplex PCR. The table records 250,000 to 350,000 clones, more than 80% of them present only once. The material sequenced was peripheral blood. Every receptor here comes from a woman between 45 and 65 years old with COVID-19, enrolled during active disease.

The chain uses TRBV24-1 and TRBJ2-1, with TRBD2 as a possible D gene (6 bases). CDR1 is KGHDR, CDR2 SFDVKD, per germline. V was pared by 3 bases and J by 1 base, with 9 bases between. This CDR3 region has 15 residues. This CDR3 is CATSDRTNSYNEQFF. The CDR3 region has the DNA TGTGCCACCAGTGATCGGACTAATTCCTACAATGAGCAGTTCTTC.

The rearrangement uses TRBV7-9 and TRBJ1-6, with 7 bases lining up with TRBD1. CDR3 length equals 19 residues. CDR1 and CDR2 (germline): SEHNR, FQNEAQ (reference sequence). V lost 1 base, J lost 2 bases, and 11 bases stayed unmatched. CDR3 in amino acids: CASSLVSVTGRPYNSPLHF. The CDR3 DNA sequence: TGTGCCAGCAGCTTAGTTTCGGTGACAGGGAGGCCCTATAATTCACCCCTCCACTTT.

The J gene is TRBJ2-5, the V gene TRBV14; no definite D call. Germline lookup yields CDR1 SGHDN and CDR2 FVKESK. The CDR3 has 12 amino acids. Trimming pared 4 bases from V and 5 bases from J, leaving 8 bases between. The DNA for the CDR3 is TGTGCCAGCAGCCCTAGTCGGGAGACCCAGTACTTC. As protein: CASSPSRETQYF.

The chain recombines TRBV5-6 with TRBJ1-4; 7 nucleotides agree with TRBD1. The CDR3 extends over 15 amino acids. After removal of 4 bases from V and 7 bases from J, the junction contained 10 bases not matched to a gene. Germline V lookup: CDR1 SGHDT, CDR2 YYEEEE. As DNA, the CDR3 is TGTGCCAGCAGCCGACGGACAGGTTGGGGTGAAAAACTGTTTTTT. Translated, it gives CASSRRTGWGEKLFF. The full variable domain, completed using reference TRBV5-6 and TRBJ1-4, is DAGVTQSPTHLIKTRGQQVTLRCSPKSGHDTVSWYQQALGQGPQFIFQYYEEEERQRGNFPDRFSGHQFPNYSSELNVNALLLGDSALYLCASSRRTGWGEKLFFGSGTQLSVL.

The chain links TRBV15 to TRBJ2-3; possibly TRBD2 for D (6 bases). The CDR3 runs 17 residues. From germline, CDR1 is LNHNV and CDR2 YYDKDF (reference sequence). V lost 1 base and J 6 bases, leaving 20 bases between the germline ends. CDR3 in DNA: TGTGCCACCAGCAGAGCGCGGGACCGAGGATATCGGGATACGCAGTATTTT. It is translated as CATSRARDRGYRDTQYF.

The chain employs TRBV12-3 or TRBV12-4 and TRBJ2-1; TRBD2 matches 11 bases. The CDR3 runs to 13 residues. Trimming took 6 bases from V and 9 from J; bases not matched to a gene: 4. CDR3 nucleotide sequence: TGTGCCAGCAGAACCGGACTAGCGGGTGAGCAGTTCTTC. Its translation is CASRTGLAGEQFF.

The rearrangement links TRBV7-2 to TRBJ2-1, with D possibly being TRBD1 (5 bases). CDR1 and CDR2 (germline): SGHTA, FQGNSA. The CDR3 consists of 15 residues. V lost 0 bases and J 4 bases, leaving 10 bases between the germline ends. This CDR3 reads CASSLASRQYNEQFF. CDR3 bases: TGTGCCAGCAGCTTAGCTTCCAGACAGTACAATGAGCAGTTCTTC. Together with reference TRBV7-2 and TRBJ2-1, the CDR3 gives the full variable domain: GAGVSQSPSNKVTEKGKDVELRCDPISGHTALYWYRQSLGQGLEFLIYFQGNSAPDKSGLPSDRFSAERTGGSVSTLTIQRTQQEDSAVYLCASSLASRQYNEQFFGPGTRLTVL.

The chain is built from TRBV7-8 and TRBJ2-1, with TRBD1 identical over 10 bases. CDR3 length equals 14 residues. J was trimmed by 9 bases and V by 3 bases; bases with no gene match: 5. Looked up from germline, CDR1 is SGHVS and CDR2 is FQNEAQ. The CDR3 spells CASSLGQGYSEQFF. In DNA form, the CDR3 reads TGTGCCAGCAGCTTGGGACAGGGGTATAGTGAGCAGTTCTTC.

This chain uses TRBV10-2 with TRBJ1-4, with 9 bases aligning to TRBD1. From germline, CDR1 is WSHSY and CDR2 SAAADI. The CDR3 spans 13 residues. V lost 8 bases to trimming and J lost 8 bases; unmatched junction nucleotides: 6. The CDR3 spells CASFGTGSEKLFF. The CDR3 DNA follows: TGCGCCAGCTTCGGGACAGGGTCCGAAAAACTGTTTTTT.

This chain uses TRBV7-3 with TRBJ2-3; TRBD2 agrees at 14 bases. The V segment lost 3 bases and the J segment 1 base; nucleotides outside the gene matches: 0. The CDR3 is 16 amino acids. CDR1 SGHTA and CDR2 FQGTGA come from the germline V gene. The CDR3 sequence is CASSLGLAGGTDTQYF. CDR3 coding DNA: TGTGCCAGCAGCTTGGGACTAGCGGGAGGCACAGATACGCAGTATTTT.